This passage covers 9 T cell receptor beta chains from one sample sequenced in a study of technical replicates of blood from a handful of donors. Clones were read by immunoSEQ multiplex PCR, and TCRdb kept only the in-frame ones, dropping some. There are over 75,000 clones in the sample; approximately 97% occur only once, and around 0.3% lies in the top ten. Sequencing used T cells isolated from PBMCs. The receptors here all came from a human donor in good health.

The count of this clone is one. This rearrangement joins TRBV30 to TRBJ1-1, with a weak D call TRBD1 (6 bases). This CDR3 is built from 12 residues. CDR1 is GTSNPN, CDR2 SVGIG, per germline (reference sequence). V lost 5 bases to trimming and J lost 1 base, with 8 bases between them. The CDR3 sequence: CAWGRGNTEAFF. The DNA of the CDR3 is TGTGCCTGGGGCAGGGGGAACACTGAAGCTTTCTTT. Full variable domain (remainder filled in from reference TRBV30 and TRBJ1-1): SQTIHQWPATLVQPVGSPLSLECTVEGTSNPNLYWYRQAAGRGLQLLFYSVGIGQISSEVPQNLSASRPQDRQFILSSKKLLLSDSGFYLCAWGRGNTEAFFGQGTRLTVV.

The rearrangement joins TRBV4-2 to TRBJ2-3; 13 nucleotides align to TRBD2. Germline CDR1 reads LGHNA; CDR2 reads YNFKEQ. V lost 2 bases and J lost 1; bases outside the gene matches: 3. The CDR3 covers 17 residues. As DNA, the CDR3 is TGTGCCAGCAGCCAAAAAGGACTAGCGGGAGGCACAGATACGCAGTATTTT. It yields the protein CASSQKGLAGGTDTQYF.

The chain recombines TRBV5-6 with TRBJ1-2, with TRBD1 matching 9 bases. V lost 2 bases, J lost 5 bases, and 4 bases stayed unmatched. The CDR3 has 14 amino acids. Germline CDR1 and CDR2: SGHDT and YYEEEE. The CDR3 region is CASSFWDRDYGYTF. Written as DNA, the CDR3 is TGTGCCAGCAGCTTCTGGGACAGGGATTATGGCTACACCTTC.

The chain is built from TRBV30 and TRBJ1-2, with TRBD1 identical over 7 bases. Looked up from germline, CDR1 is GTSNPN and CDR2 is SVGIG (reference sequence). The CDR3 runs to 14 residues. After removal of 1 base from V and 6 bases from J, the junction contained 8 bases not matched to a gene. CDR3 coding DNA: TGTGCCTGGAGTGCCAACAGGGGCGACCATGGCTACACCTTC. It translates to CAWSANRGDHGYTF.

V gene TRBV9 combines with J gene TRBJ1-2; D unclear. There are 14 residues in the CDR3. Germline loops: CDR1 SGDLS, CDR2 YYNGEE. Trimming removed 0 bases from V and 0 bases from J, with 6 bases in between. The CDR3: CASSVVGSNYGYTF. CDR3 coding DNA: TGTGCCAGCAGCGTAGTCGGGTCTAACTATGGCTACACCTTC.

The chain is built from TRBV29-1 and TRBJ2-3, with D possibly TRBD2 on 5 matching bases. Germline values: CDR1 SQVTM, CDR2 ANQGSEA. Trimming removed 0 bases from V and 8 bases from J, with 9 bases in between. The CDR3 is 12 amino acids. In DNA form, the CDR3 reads TGCAGCGTTGAAGAGGTACGGGGTACGCAGTATTTT. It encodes CSVEEVRGTQYF.

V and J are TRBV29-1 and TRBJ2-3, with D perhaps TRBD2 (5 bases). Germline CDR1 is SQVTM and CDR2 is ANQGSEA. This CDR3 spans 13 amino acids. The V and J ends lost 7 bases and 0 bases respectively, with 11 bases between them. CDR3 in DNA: TGCAGCGCAATAAGCGGAAGCACAGATACGCAGTATTTT. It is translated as CSAISGSTDTQYF.

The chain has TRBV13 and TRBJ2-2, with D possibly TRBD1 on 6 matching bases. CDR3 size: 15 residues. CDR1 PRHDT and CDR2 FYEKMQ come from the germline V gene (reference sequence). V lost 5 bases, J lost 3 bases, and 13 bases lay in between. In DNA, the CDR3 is TGTGCCAGCAGCCCCCACAGGGAAGACACCGGGGAGCTGTTTTTT. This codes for CASSPHREDTGELFF.

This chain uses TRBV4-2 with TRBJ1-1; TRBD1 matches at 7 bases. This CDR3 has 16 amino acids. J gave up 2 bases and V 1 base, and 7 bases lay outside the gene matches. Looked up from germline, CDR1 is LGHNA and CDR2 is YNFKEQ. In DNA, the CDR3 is TGTGCCAGCAGCCAAGTACAGGGGCTCGAAAACACTGAAGCTTTCTTT. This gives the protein CASSQVQGLENTEAFF.